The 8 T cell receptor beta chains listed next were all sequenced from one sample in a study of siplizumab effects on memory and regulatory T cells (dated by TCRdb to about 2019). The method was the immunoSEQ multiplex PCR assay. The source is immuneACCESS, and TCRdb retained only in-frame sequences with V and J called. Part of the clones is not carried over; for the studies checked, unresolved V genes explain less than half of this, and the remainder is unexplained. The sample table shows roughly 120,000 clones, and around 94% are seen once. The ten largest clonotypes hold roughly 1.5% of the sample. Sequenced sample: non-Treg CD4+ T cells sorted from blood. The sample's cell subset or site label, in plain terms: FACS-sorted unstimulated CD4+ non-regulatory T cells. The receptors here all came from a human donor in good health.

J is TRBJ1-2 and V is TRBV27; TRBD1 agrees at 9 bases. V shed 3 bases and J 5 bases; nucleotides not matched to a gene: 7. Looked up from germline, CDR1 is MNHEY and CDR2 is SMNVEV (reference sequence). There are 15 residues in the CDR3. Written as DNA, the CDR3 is TGTGCCAGCAGTTTCGCCCTGGGACAGGGATATGGCTACACCTTC. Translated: CASSFALGQGYGYTF.

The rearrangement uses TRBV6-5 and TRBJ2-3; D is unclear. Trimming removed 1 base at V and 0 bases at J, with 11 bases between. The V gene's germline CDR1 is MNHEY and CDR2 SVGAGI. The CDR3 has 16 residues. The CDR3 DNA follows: TGTGCCAGCAGTTACTGGCTCACCGGCAGCACAGATACGCAGTATTTT. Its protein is CASSYWLTGSTDTQYF.

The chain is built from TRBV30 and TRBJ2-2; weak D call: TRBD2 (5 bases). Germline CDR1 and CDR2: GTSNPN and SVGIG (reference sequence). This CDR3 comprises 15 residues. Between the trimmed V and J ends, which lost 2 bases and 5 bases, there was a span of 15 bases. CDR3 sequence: CAWSSGGVGTGELFF. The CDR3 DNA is TGTGCCTGGAGTAGCGGAGGCGTTGGGACCGGGGAGCTGTTTTTT.

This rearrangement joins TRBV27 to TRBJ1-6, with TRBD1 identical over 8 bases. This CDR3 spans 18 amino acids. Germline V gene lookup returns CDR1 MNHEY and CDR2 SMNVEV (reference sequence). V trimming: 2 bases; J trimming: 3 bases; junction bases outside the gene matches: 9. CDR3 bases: TGTGCCAGCAGTTTACGGCCAGGGGGCCTGATCTATAATTCACCCCTCCACTTT. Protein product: CASSLRPGGLIYNSPLHF.

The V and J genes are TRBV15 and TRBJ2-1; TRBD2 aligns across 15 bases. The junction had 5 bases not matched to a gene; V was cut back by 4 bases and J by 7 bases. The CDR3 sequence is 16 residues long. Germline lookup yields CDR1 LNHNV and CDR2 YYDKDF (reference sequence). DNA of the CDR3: TGTGCCACCAGCACACGGACTAGCGGGAGGGATAATGAGCAGTTCTTC. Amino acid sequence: CATSTRTSGRDNEQFF.

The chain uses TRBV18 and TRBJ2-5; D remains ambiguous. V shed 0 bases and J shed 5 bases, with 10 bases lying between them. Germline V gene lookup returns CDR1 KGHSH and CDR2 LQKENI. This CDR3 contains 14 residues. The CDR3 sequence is CASSPPNMKETQYF. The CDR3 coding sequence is TGTGCCAGCTCACCACCGAATATGAAGGAGACCCAGTACTTC.

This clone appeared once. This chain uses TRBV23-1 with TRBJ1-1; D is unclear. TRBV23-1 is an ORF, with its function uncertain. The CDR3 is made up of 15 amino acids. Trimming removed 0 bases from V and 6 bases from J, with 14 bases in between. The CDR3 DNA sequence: TGCGCCAGCAGTCAATCGTTGGAGGAAATCGCTGAAGCTTTCTTT. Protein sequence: CASSQSLEEIAEAFF.

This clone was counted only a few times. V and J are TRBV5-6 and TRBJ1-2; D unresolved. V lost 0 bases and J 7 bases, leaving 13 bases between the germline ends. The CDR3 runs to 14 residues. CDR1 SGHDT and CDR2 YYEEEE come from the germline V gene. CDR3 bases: TGTGCCAGCAGCTTGGCCCAGAGGGTTGGTGGCTACACCTTC. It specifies CASSLAQRVGGYTF. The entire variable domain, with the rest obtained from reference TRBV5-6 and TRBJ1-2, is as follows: DAGVTQSPTHLIKTRGQQVTLRCSPKSGHDTVSWYQQALGQGPQFIFQYYEEEERQRGNFPDRFSGHQFPNYSSELNVNALLLGDSALYLCASSLAQRVGGYTFGSGTRLTVV.